This record covers a single TCR beta chain. What it binds is not known. With unsorted samples, genomic DNA was obtained from about 90 million PBMCs. Germline V gene sequence: CDR1 MNHNY, CDR2 SVGAGI (reference sequence). The CDR3 sequence is 14 residues long. The germline V and J ends were trimmed by 4 bases and 5 bases, with 15 bases remaining between them. Genomic DNA of each subset was evenly split across several immunoSEQ plates. Using immunoSEQ multiplex PCR, the repertoire was profiled, and TCRdb retains in-frame clones only, with some absent. The sample lists 490,000 or so clones, roughly 78% occurring once. The source of the sample is a study of shared clonotypes between healthy human individuals. Study-wide results and limits: Genetic and exposure-history diversity was limited by the small donor number.

The sample consisted of PBMCs. The gene calls are TRBV6-6 and TRBJ2-7, with a weak D call TRBD1 (6 bases). This receptor was obtained from a woman between 40 and 55 years old in good health. Some clones in this sample may be carry-over from other donors' samples. CDR3 sequence (DNA): TGTGCCAGCAGTTTAGGCAGGGGTTTAAACGAGCAGTACTTC. Translation: CASSLGRGLNEQYF.